One and the same sample provided the 13 T cell receptor beta chains below, sequenced in a study of CD8 T cells in ankylosing spondylitis. MiXCR, applied by TCRdb to the 5' RACE reads, yields one record per CDR3 protein. Of approximately 250,000 distinct CDR3 sequences in the sample, 20% to 30% were seen once. The sample comprised blood, either unsorted or a sorted T cell fraction (not recorded which). These receptors came from a male donor with ankylosing spondylitis or in good health (not recorded which).

This chain's CDR3 is CASSRLGQGFNEQYF. The CDR3, as DNA: TGTGCCAGCAGCCGGCTGGGACAGGGGTTCAACGAGCAGTACTTC. V and J are TRBV4-2 and TRBJ2-7, with 10 positions matching TRBD1. CDR3 length: 15 residues. The J segment lost 5 bases and the V segment lost 4 bases, leaving 8 bases of the junction unmatched. Germline V lookup: CDR1 LGHNA, CDR2 YNFKEQ.

The table lists this clonotype with many counts. V is TRBV29-1 and J is TRBJ2-5; 8 positions agree with TRBD1. Per the germline V gene, CDR1 is SQVTM and CDR2 is ANQGSEA. The ends lost 3 bases at V and 4 bases at J; junction bases unmatched: 10. The CDR3 is 15 amino acids. The CDR3 nucleotides are TGCAGCGTTGACCCCCATGGACAGGGTGCAGAGACCCAGTACTTC. Translated, it gives CSVDPHGQGAETQYF.

The chain employs TRBV19 and TRBJ2-1; unclear D gene. From germline, CDR1 is LNHDA and CDR2 SQIVND (reference sequence). This CDR3 has 15 amino acids. V lost 1 base, J lost 8 bases, and 15 bases lay in between. CDR3 DNA: TGTGCCAGTAGTATAGGAGGACCACTGGCCCATGAGCAGTTCTTC. Encoded protein: CASSIGGPLAHEQFF.

There are many counts of this clonotype. V and J are TRBV20-1 and TRBJ2-5; no clear D. The V end lost 0 bases, the J end lost 5 bases, and 13 bases lay between the germline ends. The CDR3 sequence is 14 residues long. CDR1 DFQATT and CDR2 SNEGSKA come from the germline V gene (reference sequence). For the CDR3, the DNA is TGCAGTGCTAGAGACAGGCTGTCCCGGGAGACCCAGTACTTC. Its protein is CSARDRLSRETQYF.

The V gene is TRBV29-1, the J gene TRBJ2-7; D unresolved. There are 12 residues in the CDR3. CDR1 and CDR2 from the germline V gene are SQVTM and ANQGSEA. V was shortened by 6 bases and J by 0 bases, with 9 bases between the two germline ends. Here the CDR3 DNA reads TGCAGCGTGGGCGAGAGCTCCTACGAGCAGTACTTC. It codes for CSVGESSYEQYF.

There are a few counts of this clonotype. The genes are TRBV20-1 and TRBJ2-7, with 7 nucleotides matching TRBD1. There are 14 residues in the CDR3. Germline V gives CDR1 DFQATT, CDR2 SNEGSKA (reference sequence). The V gene end was trimmed by 5 bases and the J gene end by 0 bases; junction bases not matched to a gene: 7. CDR3 protein: CSAGTDRSSYEQYF. CDR3 DNA sequence: TGCAGTGCTGGAACGGACAGGAGCTCCTACGAGCAGTACTTC.

The V gene is TRBV10-3, the J gene TRBJ2-1; D unclear. The CDR3 runs to 13 residues. Trimming removed 6 bases at V and 8 bases at J, with 14 bases between. Germline CDR1 ENHRY, CDR2 SYGVKD. The CDR3 region is CAIRTGGDDEQFF. CDR3 DNA sequence: TGTGCCATCAGGACGGGTGGAGACGATGAGCAGTTCTTC.

The chain has TRBV20-1 and TRBJ2-1, with 9 bases matching TRBD1. V gave up 5 bases and J gave up 4 bases; unmatched junction bases: 15. This CDR3 comprises 17 residues. From germline, CDR1 is DFQATT and CDR2 SNEGSKA (reference sequence). The CDR3 is CSAQNGRATGGYNEQFF. The CDR3 coding sequence is TGCAGTGCTCAGAACGGTCGTGCGACAGGGGGGTACAATGAGCAGTTCTTC.

The chain recombines TRBV5-5 with TRBJ2-5; TRBD1 agrees at 7 bases. J gave up 2 bases and V 2 bases, and 3 bases lay outside the gene matches. The CDR3 runs 14 residues. Germline CDR1 reads SGHKS; CDR2 reads YYEKEE (reference sequence). The DNA of the CDR3 is TGTGCCAGCAGCTTTCCCAGGGGGCAAGAGACCCAGTACTTC. This codes for CASSFPRGQETQYF.

The rearrangement joins TRBV20-1 to TRBJ1-3; weak D call: TRBD1 (6 bases). From germline, CDR1 is DFQATT and CDR2 SNEGSKA (reference sequence). This CDR3 region has 13 residues. The V and J ends lost 6 bases and 4 bases respectively, with 13 bases between them. CDR3 amino acids: CSALRGTGNTIYF. DNA for the CDR3: TGCAGTGCCCTCAGGGGAACAGGAAACACCATATATTTT.

The chain joins TRBV7-8 to TRBJ2-3; possible D gene TRBD2, 6 bases. The CDR3 runs 13 residues. The V end was cut by 4 bases, the J end by 9 bases, with 14 bases between. Germline lookup yields CDR1 SGHVS and CDR2 FQNEAQ. The CDR3 protein is CASSSLGEDTQYF. The CDR3 region has the DNA TGTGCCAGCAGCTCCCTAGGGGAGGACACGCAGTATTTT.

This clonotype was recorded at least ten times. This rearrangement joins TRBV7-9 to TRBJ2-5; D remains ambiguous. Germline values: CDR1 SEHNR, CDR2 FQNEAQ (reference sequence). V shed 6 bases and J shed 5 bases, with 13 bases lying between them. This CDR3 contains 13 residues. CDR3 sequence: CASRLTPQETQYF. DNA of the CDR3: TGTGCCAGCAGGTTGACTCCCCAGGAGACCCAGTACTTC.

This clonotype was seen many times. The chain couples TRBV4-1 to TRBJ2-3; D is perhaps TRBD2 (7 bases). This CDR3 spans 16 amino acids. The V gene lost 4 bases and the J gene lost 1 base, with 15 bases spanning the gap. Looked up from germline, CDR1 is MGHRA and CDR2 is YSYEKL. CDR3 DNA sequence: TGCGCCAGCAGCCCACCCTCGGGGGGCCGCACAGATACGCAGTATTTT. Protein sequence: CASSPPSGGRTDTQYF.